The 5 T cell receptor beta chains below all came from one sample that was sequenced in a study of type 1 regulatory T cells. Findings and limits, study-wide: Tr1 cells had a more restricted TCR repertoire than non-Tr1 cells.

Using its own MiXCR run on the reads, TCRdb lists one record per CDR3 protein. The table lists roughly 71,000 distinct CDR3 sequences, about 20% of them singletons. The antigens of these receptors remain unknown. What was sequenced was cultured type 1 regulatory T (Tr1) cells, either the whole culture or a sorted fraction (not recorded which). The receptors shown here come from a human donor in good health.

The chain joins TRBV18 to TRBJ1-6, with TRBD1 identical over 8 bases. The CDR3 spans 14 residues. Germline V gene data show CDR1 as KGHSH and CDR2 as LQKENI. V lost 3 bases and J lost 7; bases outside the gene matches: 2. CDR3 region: CASSPTGENSPLHF. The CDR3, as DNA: TGTGCCAGCTCACCGACAGGGGAGAATTCACCCCTCCACTTT. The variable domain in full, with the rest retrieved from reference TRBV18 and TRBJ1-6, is NAGVMQNPRHLVRRRGQEARLRCSPMKGHSHVYWYRQLPEEGLKFMVYLQKENIIDESGMPKERFSAEFPKEGPSILRIQQVVRGDSAAYFCASSPTGENSPLHFGNGTRLTVT.

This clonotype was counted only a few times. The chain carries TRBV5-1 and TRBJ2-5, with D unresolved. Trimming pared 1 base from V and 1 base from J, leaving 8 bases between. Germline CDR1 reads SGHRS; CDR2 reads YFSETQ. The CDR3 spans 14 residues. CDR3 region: CASSLSAGQETQYF. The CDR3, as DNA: TGCGCCAGCAGCTTGTCGGCCGGCCAAGAGACCCAGTACTTC.

The CDR3 protein is CASSLGAGGHTGELFF. CDR3 DNA sequence: TGCGCCAGCAGCTTGGGGGCAGGGGGACACACCGGGGAGCTGTTTTTT. The rearrangement links TRBV5-1 to TRBJ2-2; TRBD1 matches 7 bases. The trim removed 0 bases at V and 3 bases at J, leaving 5 bases unmatched. There are 16 residues in the CDR3. CDR1 and CDR2 from the germline V gene are SGHRS and YFSETQ.

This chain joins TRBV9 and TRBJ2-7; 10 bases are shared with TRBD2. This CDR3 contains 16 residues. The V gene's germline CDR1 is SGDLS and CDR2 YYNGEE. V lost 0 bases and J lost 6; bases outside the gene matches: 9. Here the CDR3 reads CASSVVPLAGVSEQYF. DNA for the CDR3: TGTGCCAGCAGCGTAGTCCCCCTAGCGGGAGTCAGCGAGCAGTACTTC.

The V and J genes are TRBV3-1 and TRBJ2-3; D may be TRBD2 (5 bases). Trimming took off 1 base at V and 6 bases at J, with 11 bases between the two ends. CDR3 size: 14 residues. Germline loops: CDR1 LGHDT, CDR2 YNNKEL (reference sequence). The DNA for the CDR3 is TGTGCCAGCAGCCAAGTTCGGAGCGGCGATACGCAGTATTTT. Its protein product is CASSQVRSGDTQYF.